Listed here are 5 T cell receptor beta chains from one sample, sequenced in a study of high-grade serous ovarian cancer treatment subgroups. The table came from immunoSEQ multiplex PCR; TCRdb's copy has only in-frame clones and leaves some out. The sample lists thousands of clones, approximately 71% occurring once. The tumor samples were collected prior to definitive surgery or chemotherapy. Sequencing used tumor tissue. The receptors shown here come from a human donor with high-grade serous ovarian cancer.

This clone was found a few times. This sequence joins TRBV10-2 and TRBJ2-6, with D tentatively TRBD1 (6 bases). V was trimmed by 0 bases and J by 0 bases, leaving 12 bases between them. The CDR3 is made up of 18 amino acids. Germline CDR1 reads WSHSY; CDR2 reads SAAADI. The CDR3 protein is CASSESGDRSSGANVLTF. DNA for the CDR3: TGCGCCAGCAGTGAGTCGGGCGACAGGTCCTCTGGGGCCAACGTCCTGACTTTC.

The rearrangement links TRBV18 to TRBJ1-4; tentatively, D is TRBD1 (5 bases). The CDR3 consists of 14 residues. Trimming removed 2 bases at V and 8 bases at J, with 12 bases between. The germline V gene encodes CDR1 KGHSH and CDR2 LQKENI. The CDR3 DNA is TGTGCCAGCTCACCAATCCAGGGACGGGAAAAACTGTTTTTT. This encodes CASSPIQGREKLFF.

The chain combines TRBV2 with TRBJ2-2; D gene ambiguous. This CDR3 comprises 12 residues. Germline loops: CDR1 SNHLY, CDR2 FYNNEI. V was clipped by 7 bases and J by 6 bases, with 9 bases between them. As DNA, the CDR3 is TGTGCCAGCAAGGCAGAGGCCGGGGAGCTGTTTTTT. Residues: CASKAEAGELFF.

The chain employs TRBV6-1 and TRBJ2-7, with TRBD2 as a possible D gene (6 bases). Trimming cost V 6 bases and J 5 bases, with 20 bases left between them. Per germline, CDR1 MNHNS and CDR2 SASEGT. The CDR3 is 15 residues long. CDR3 region: CASSPRGGSLDEQYF. The CDR3 DNA follows: TGTGCCAGCAGCCCTAGGGGAGGTTCGTTGGACGAGCAGTACTTC.

The chain recombines TRBV9 with TRBJ2-7; 11 bases map to TRBD2. In germline, CDR1 is SGDLS, CDR2 YYNGEE. With 0 bases clipped from V and 3 bases from J, the junction kept 2 bases outside the gene matches. The CDR3 totals 15 residues. Here the CDR3 DNA reads TGTGCCAGCAGCGTAGGACTAGCGGGAAGCTACGAGCAGTACTTC. Translated, it gives CASSVGLAGSYEQYF.